The subject of this entry is one T cell receptor (beta chain). The specificity of this receptor is unknown. Base-call qualities are not available, and no considerably larger clone is one nucleotide away. This entry is derived from a study of regulatory T cells in long-lasting Graves disease (dated by TCRdb to about 2021). Background for the entire study: Persistent Graves' disease meant more than 5 years of antithyroid drug treatment with TSH receptor autoantibodies that stayed positive. On average, persistent Graves' disease patients in the clinical cohort had been on antithyroid drugs for about 9.3 years. The study was conducted in China and was registered as a clinical trial. A total of around 35 samples underwent TCR sequencing: around 13 from persistent and about 20 from newly diagnosed Graves' disease patients. Peripheral blood TCR sequencing and RNA sequencing compared persistent Graves' disease patients with newly diagnosed Graves' disease patients. Study-level results and caveats: Persistent disease showed preferential use of TRBV28, TRBJ1-2 and TRBJ2-5, whereas newly diagnosed disease favored TRBV20-1 and TRBJ2-1. The small sample size was acknowledged by the authors as a limitation that may reduce accuracy. More public clonotypes were shared among persistent patients (roughly 3,000) than among newly diagnosed patients (roughly 960). Peripheral blood alone was examined, since thyroid tissue, which constituted the primary lesion, could not be accessed. Sequencing and analysis were restricted to the TCR beta chain. Persistent Graves' disease patients showed lower TCR Shannon entropy and fewer highly expanded clones than newly diagnosed patients, suggesting clonal expansion.

Library preparation used multiplex PCR. Sequencing relied on an Illumina HiSeq 4000. iRepertoire HTBI primers and Arm-PCR amplification of CDR3 regions were used to construct TCR beta libraries. PCR products were gel purified before sequencing. The study's own analysis went as follows. Gene usage analysis of CDR3 amino acid clonotypes relied on the 55 to 80 TRBV and around 13 TRBJ segments identified across samples. COPE and FqMerger were used to merge the filtered high-quality paired reads into contigs. Contigs were aligned with BLAST to IMGT TRBV, TRBD and TRBJ reference genes, and CDR3 was defined per IMGT. Any clonotype with a frequency above 0.1% was classified as a highly expanded clone. Repertoire diversity was measured by Shannon entropy, and V-J evenness by the Gini coefficient. Clonotypes shared by more than one individual were considered public. The public reads were reanalyzed by TCRdb: fastp trimming at Q25, MiXCR alignment, in-frame beta chains only. Entries are consolidated by CDR3 protein sequence, retaining the most common genes and DNA. Here the V and J calls rest on TCRdb's processing, not on the authors' analysis. The sample contains hundreds of thousands of distinct CDR3 sequences, about 30% of them found a single time. 35% to 55% of the sample goes to the ten largest clones.

The time point tag for this specimen amounts to: persistent/refractory GD, antithyroid drugs over 5 years with positive TRAb. RNA was extracted from PBMCs in TRIzol for both TCR sequencing and RNA sequencing. The diagnosis of Graves' disease followed American Thyroid Association guidelines. Patients for the study were recruited at an endocrinology department in Xi'an, China. Each patient gave approximately 10 milliliters of peripheral blood, collected in an EDTA anticoagulant tube. Ficoll Paque Plus density gradient separation was used to isolate PBMCs, and no further T cell sorting was done. An Agilent 2100 Bioanalyzer and agarose gel were used to assess RNA quality, and a NanoDrop 2000 was used to measure RNA concentration. Trimming at the junction amounts to 3 bases on V and 0 bases on J, and the germline ends lie 16 bases apart. There are 18 amino acids in the CDR3, from cysteine to phenylalanine inclusive. Left in the record is the CDR3 DNA by itself, 54 bases read in frame from the first base. Reading the germline V gene (reference sequence) gives CDR1 SGHNT and CDR2 YYREEE.

This sequence was found in a female donor with Graves disease. The specimen comprised peripheral blood mononuclear cells (PBMCs), sampled when the disease was refractory, from a patient treated with antithyroid drugs. The sequence is built from TRBV5-4 and TRBJ2-6; the D gene is perhaps TRBD1, on 5 matching bases. The CDR3 protein: CASSSHDRSFSGANVLTF. The base sequence is TGTGCCAGCAGCTCTCACGACAGATCTTTCTCTGGGGCCAACGTCCTGACTTTC.